One sample yielded the 5 T cell receptor beta chains listed below, sequenced in a study of blood T cell repertoires in COVID-19. Generated by immunoSEQ multiplex PCR, the TCRdb table keeps only in-frame clones and is missing some. The sample carries 99,000 or so clones, 85% to 90% recorded once. Source material: peripheral blood. These receptors were obtained from a man over 45 with COVID-19, enrolled during active disease.

The chain has TRBV29-1 and TRBJ1-2; 8 bases are a match to TRBD1. Per the germline V gene, CDR1 is SQVTM and CDR2 is ANQGSEA. The CDR3 is 15 amino acids. V dropped 6 bases and J dropped 5; count of bases not matched to a gene: 14. The CDR3 loop reads CSVADPQGAYYGYTF. CDR3 sequence (DNA): TGCAGCGTGGCAGACCCTCAGGGGGCGTATTATGGCTACACCTTC.

As DNA, the CDR3 is TGTGCCAGTAGTATTATGGTCCCGGAGATGGGCACTGAAGCTTTCTTT. This codes for CASSIMVPEMGTEAFF. This rearrangement joins TRBV19 to TRBJ1-1; no firm D call. Germline V CDR1 and CDR2: LNHDA, SQIVND (reference sequence). The CDR3 is made up of 16 amino acids. Trimming took 3 bases from V and 4 from J, leaving 18 bases between them. The full variable domain, with the rest looked up from reference TRBV19 and TRBJ1-1, is DGGITQSPKYLFRKEGQNVTLSCEQNLNHDAMYWYRQDPGQGLRLIYYSQIVNDFQKGDIAEGYSVSREKKESFPLTVTSAQKNPTAFYLCASSIMVPEMGTEAFFGQGTRLTVV.

The chain couples TRBV4-3 to TRBJ2-2; TRBD2 matches 7 bases. V gave up 1 base and J gave up 4 bases; unmatched junction bases: 0. Per germline, CDR1 LGHNA and CDR2 YSLEER. The CDR3 sequence is 14 residues long. CDR3 amino acids: CASSQGGGTGELFF. The CDR3 DNA is TGCGCCAGCAGCCAAGGGGGGGGCACCGGGGAGCTGTTTTTT.

V usage is TRBV3-1 (or the pseudogene TRBV3-2) and J usage is TRBJ1-1; 9 bases agree with TRBD1. Germline V CDR1 and CDR2: LGHDT, YNNKEL (reference sequence). This CDR3 is built from 15 residues. J gave up 9 bases and V 5 bases, and 13 bases lay outside the gene matches. The CDR3 loop reads CASSKADRGVTKAFF. The CDR3 coding sequence is TGTGCCAGCAGCAAAGCTGACAGGGGGGTAACTAAAGCTTTCTTT.

This sequence joins TRBV4-1 and TRBJ1-1; 10 bases agree with TRBD1. Germline CDR1 and CDR2: MGHRA and YSYEKL. V lost 4 bases and J lost 2; bases outside the gene matches: 13. There are 18 residues in the CDR3. CDR3 region: CASSLGVTGGFINTEAFF. The DNA for the CDR3 is TGCGCCAGCAGCCTGGGGGTGACAGGGGGCTTTATTAACACTGAAGCTTTCTTT.